Sequencing of this TCR beta chain was carried out in a study of cytomegalovirus exposure and HLA in healthy donors. Notes on the study in general: Later work associated over 15,000 TCR beta sequences with HLA alleles at 0.05 false discovery rate. Data from an earlier analysis indicated that most TCR beta V segments were productive either about 87% or about 30% of the time. The authors confirmed in vitro that a few CMV-associated chains were specific for CMV antigens. The later analysis indicated that the majority of CMV-associated TCR beta chains appeared HLA-restricted.

This clone was seen more than once but under ten times. What it binds is not known. Use of 60 Vbeta and 13 Jbeta primers characterized the PCR. Sequenced by immunoSEQ multiplex PCR; TCRdb stores in-frame clones only, minus some. This table holds over 75,000 clones, around 64% found once. The V end lost 5 bases, the J end lost 4 bases, and 20 bases lay between the germline ends. The germline CDR1 and CDR2 sequences are MDHEN and SYDVKM. CDR3 length: 16 amino acids. The TCR originated in a young man in good health and CMV-seronegative. The genes are TRBV28 and TRBJ2-5, with a weak D call TRBD1 (6 bases). Material: PBMCs. The CDR3 DNA follows: TGTGCCAGCAGTCGCCTACAGGGCAAGAGGAGAGAGACCCAGTACTTC. Protein: CASSRLQGKRRETQYF.